This passage covers 22 T cell receptor beta chains from one sample sequenced in a study of somatic mutations in cytotoxic T cells in rheumatoid arthritis. Assay: immunoSEQ multiplex PCR; the TCRdb copy retains only in-frame clones and omits some. Of 15,000 or so clones in the sample, approximately 75% were seen once. The sample taken for sequencing was CD8+ T cells sorted from blood. These receptor sequences come from an adult with rheumatoid arthritis.

The chain couples TRBV5-1 to TRBJ2-7, with a weak D call TRBD2 (5 bases). From germline, CDR1 is SGHRS and CDR2 YFSETQ. The CDR3 extends over 12 amino acids. Trimming removed 3 bases from V and 2 bases from J, with 6 bases in between. The DNA for the CDR3 is TGCGCCAGCAGCTCAGCGGCCTACGAGCAGTACTTC. Translated: CASSSAAYEQYF. Full variable domain (remainder filled in from reference TRBV5-1 and TRBJ2-7): KAGVTQTPRYLIKTRGQQVTLSCSPISGHRSVSWYQQTPGQGLQFLFEYFSETQRNKGNFPGRFSGRQFSNSRSEMNVSTLELGDSALYLCASSSAAYEQYFGPGTRLTVT.

The CDR3 loop is CASSQTGTGGYEQYF. CDR3 DNA: TGCGCCAGCAGCCAAACCGGGACAGGGGGCTACGAGCAGTACTTC. V and J are TRBV4-1 and TRBJ2-7, with TRBD1 matching 11 bases. The CDR3 contains 15 residues. Germline loops: CDR1 MGHRA, CDR2 YSYEKL. V gave up 2 bases and J gave up 3 bases; unmatched junction bases: 3.

V usage is TRBV6-4 and J usage is TRBJ2-3, with a weak D call TRBD2 (7 bases). Germline V CDR1 and CDR2: MRHNA, SNTAGT. V was cut by 0 bases and J by 6 bases, with 13 bases left in between. There are 15 residues in the CDR3. The CDR3 reads CASSDSRGAGDTQYF. CDR3 DNA sequence: TGTGCCAGCAGTGACTCTCGGGGGGCGGGTGATACGCAGTATTTT.

The J gene is TRBJ2-1, the V gene TRBV7-6; TRBD2 aligns across 10 bases. Germline V CDR1 and CDR2: SGHVS, FNYEAQ. With V trimmed by 3 bases and J by 7 bases, 6 bases remained unmatched. CDR3 length equals 15 residues. The CDR3 sequence is CASSFESGGANEQFF. The CDR3, as DNA: TGTGCCAGCAGCTTTGAGAGCGGGGGGGCAAATGAGCAGTTCTTC.

The rearrangement joins TRBV27 to TRBJ2-1; 7 positions match TRBD2. Germline lookup yields CDR1 MNHEY and CDR2 SMNVEV (reference sequence). This CDR3 has 13 residues. V shed 3 bases, J shed 10 bases, and the junction held 6 bases outside the gene matches. The CDR3 coding sequence is TGTGCCAGCAGTTTGACGCCGGGGGGAGAGCAGTTCTTC. Translating it yields CASSLTPGGEQFF.

In regard to this clone: Other DNA sequences in this sample translate to the same CDR3. V is TRBV9 and J is TRBJ1-3, with D possibly matching TRBD1 (6 bases). The germline V gene has CDR1 SGDLS and CDR2 YYNGEE. Trimming took 8 bases from V and 7 from J, leaving 16 bases between them. The CDR3 consists of 13 residues. DNA for the CDR3: TGTGCCAGTAGTCAGGGGAGCGGGAACACCATATATTTT. Translation: CASSQGSGNTIYF.

The rearrangement uses TRBV27 and TRBJ1-1; D unclear. Germline V gene data show CDR1 as MNHEY and CDR2 as SMNVEV (reference sequence). The CDR3 has 15 residues. Trimming shortened V by 5 bases and J by 3 bases, and 16 bases separated the two germline ends. The CDR3 bases are TGTGCCAGCAGTGACGGCCCCAACTGGGACACTGAAGCTTTCTTT. This sequence encodes CASSDGPNWDTEAFF.

This clone was observed once. V is TRBV7-9 and J is TRBJ2-7; D uncertain. The CDR3 loop spans 13 amino acids. CDR1 and CDR2 from the germline V gene are SEHNR and FQNEAQ (reference sequence). V was clipped by 4 bases and J by 3 bases, with 10 bases between them. The CDR3 protein is CASSSSLNYEQYF. The CDR3 DNA sequence: TGTGCCAGCAGCTCAAGCTTAAACTACGAGCAGTACTTC. Using reference TRBV7-9 and TRBJ2-7 for the parts outside the CDR3, the full variable domain is DTGVSQNPRHKITKRGQNVTFRCDPISEHNRLYWYRQTLGQGPEFLTYFQNEAQLEKSRLLSDRFSAERPKGSFSTLEIQRTEQGDSAMYLCASSSSLNYEQYFGPGTRLTVT.

The V gene is TRBV2, the J gene TRBJ2-2; 10 bases are shared with TRBD1. V lost 6 bases to trimming and J lost 6 bases; unmatched junction nucleotides: 1. The CDR3 length is 13 residues. Germline CDR1 and CDR2: SNHLY and FYNNEI. The CDR3 DNA is TGTGCCAGCAGAGGACAGGGGGCCGGGGAGCTGTTTTTT. This encodes CASRGQGAGELFF.

The chain uses TRBV7-9 and TRBJ2-1; D possibly corresponds to TRBD1 (6 bases). CDR3 size: 15 residues. V gave up 4 bases and J gave up 0 bases, with 10 bases separating them. Per the germline V gene, CDR1 is SEHNR and CDR2 is FQNEAQ (reference sequence). The CDR3 loop is CASSSRQDSYNEQFF. CDR3 sequence (DNA): TGTGCCAGCAGCTCCAGACAGGACTCCTACAATGAGCAGTTCTTC. The whole variable domain, remainder taken from reference TRBV7-9 and TRBJ2-1, is DTGVSQNPRHKITKRGQNVTFRCDPISEHNRLYWYRQTLGQGPEFLTYFQNEAQLEKSRLLSDRFSAERPKGSFSTLEIQRTEQGDSAMYLCASSSRQDSYNEQFFGPGTRLTVL.

The chain employs TRBV7-6 and TRBJ2-7; 7 bases are shared with TRBD1. CDR1 is SGHVS and CDR2 is FNYEAQ in the germline V gene. V was clipped by 4 bases and J by 8 bases; unmatched bases: 11. CDR3 length equals 14 residues. CDR3 sequence: CASSSPGTDSKQYF. The CDR3 DNA is TGTGCCAGCAGCTCCCCCGGGACAGATTCCAAGCAGTACTTC. Looking up the rest from reference TRBV7-6 and TRBJ2-7 gives the full variable domain: GAGVSQSPRYKVTKRGQDVALRCDPISGHVSLYWYRQALGQGPEFLTYFNYEAQQDKSGLPNDRFSAERPEGSISTLTIQRTEQRDSAMYRCASSSPGTDSKQYFGPGTRLTVT.

This chain joins TRBV18 and TRBJ2-7; a weak D match, TRBD2 (6 bases). CDR1 KGHSH and CDR2 LQKENI come from the germline V gene. The CDR3 extends over 15 amino acids. V was clipped by 4 bases and J by 0 bases, with 13 bases between them. The CDR3 sequence is CASSQLEGSSYEQYF. CDR3 coding DNA: TGTGCCAGCTCACAATTGGAGGGTAGCTCCTACGAGCAGTACTTC.

The genes are TRBV4-1 and TRBJ1-1, with D possibly TRBD1 on 6 matching bases. Trimming shortened V by 2 bases and J by 7 bases, and 20 bases separated the two germline ends. This CDR3 spans 16 amino acids. Germline V gives CDR1 MGHRA, CDR2 YSYEKL. The CDR3 DNA reads TGCGCCAGCAGCCAACTACCCTGGGGGCGGGGTGTTGAAGCTTTCTTT. Amino acids: CASSQLPWGRGVEAFF.

V gene TRBV7-9 combines with J gene TRBJ1-6; 7 bases are a match to TRBD1. This CDR3 is 14 amino acids long. V lost 6 bases, J lost 10 bases, and 9 bases stayed unmatched. Germline V lookup: CDR1 SEHNR, CDR2 FQNEAQ (reference sequence). The CDR3 region has the DNA TGTGCCAGCAGAAGTACAGGGGAAGACTCACCCCTCCACTTT. Translating it yields CASRSTGEDSPLHF.

This clone was observed a handful of times. The chain recombines TRBV4-1 with TRBJ1-1; D gene unclear. The CDR3 has 15 amino acids. Trimming cost V 3 bases and J 1 base, with 12 bases left between them. Germline CDR1 and CDR2: MGHRA and YSYEKL. This CDR3 reads CASSQGVGKNTEAFF. The CDR3 DNA reads as TGCGCCAGCAGCCAGGGAGTAGGGAAGAACACTGAAGCTTTCTTT.

V and J are TRBV10-3 and TRBJ1-1, with D uncertain. The CDR3 contains 12 residues. Germline V CDR1 and CDR2: ENHRY, SYGVKD. V was shortened by 6 bases and J by 5 bases, with 10 bases between the two germline ends. Here the CDR3 reads CAIRSLRTEAFF. The DNA of the CDR3 is TGTGCCATCAGGAGCCTTAGGACTGAAGCTTTCTTT.

The V gene is TRBV14, the J gene TRBJ1-5; D not certain. The germline V gene encodes CDR1 SGHDN and CDR2 FVKESK. The CDR3 length is 16 residues. The V end lost 0 bases, the J end lost 5 bases, and 14 bases lay between the germline ends. The CDR3 bases are TGTGCCAGCAGCCAAGAGGCGGCGGTTGCCGATCAGCCCCAGCATTTT. It codes for CASSQEAAVADQPQHF.

The chain employs TRBV7-9 and TRBJ2-3, with no clear D. V lost 8 bases to trimming and J lost 0 bases, with 6 bases between them. The CDR3 spans 12 residues. Per the germline V gene, CDR1 is SEHNR and CDR2 is FQNEAQ (reference sequence). In DNA form, the CDR3 reads TGTGCCAGCTACTCTAGCACAGATACGCAGTATTTT. Protein: CASYSSTDTQYF.

This rearrangement joins TRBV5-6 to TRBJ2-1; D is tentatively TRBD1 or TRBD2 (5 bases each). V was cut by 0 bases and J by 8 bases, with 12 bases left in between. Germline lookup yields CDR1 SGHDT and CDR2 YYEEEE. CDR3 length equals 14 residues. This chain's CDR3 is CASSLAGPRYEQFF. In nucleotides, the CDR3 is TGTGCCAGCAGCTTGGCGGGACCCAGGTATGAGCAGTTCTTC.

The rearrangement joins TRBV10-2 to TRBJ1-2; possibly TRBD1 for D (5 bases). CDR1 and CDR2 from the germline V gene are WSHSY and SAAADI. The germline V and J ends were trimmed by 0 bases and 4 bases, with 9 bases remaining between them. This CDR3 is 14 amino acids long. The CDR3 DNA reads TGCGCCAGCAGTGAGTCGAGGGGTTTCTATGGCTACACCTTC. It is translated as CASSESRGFYGYTF.

V is TRBV7-6 and J is TRBJ2-2; D might be TRBD1 or TRBD2, each matching 5 bases. The CDR3 runs 14 residues. Germline V gene lookup returns CDR1 SGHVS and CDR2 FNYEAQ. With 3 bases removed from V and 4 bases from J, the gap between germline ends came to 9 bases. DNA of the CDR3: TGTGCCAGCAGCTTCTCCGGGGCCACCGGGGAGCTGTTTTTT. This translates into CASSFSGATGELFF.

V gene TRBV7-6 combines with J gene TRBJ2-5, with 7 bases that match TRBD2. The CDR3 runs 17 residues. After removal of 4 bases from V and 2 bases from J, the junction contained 13 bases not matched to a gene. Per the germline V gene, CDR1 is SGHVS and CDR2 is FNYEAQ. CDR3 protein: CASSSPGGSREQETQYF. In DNA, the CDR3 is TGTGCCAGCAGCTCTCCCGGGGGGTCGAGGGAACAAGAGACCCAGTACTTC.